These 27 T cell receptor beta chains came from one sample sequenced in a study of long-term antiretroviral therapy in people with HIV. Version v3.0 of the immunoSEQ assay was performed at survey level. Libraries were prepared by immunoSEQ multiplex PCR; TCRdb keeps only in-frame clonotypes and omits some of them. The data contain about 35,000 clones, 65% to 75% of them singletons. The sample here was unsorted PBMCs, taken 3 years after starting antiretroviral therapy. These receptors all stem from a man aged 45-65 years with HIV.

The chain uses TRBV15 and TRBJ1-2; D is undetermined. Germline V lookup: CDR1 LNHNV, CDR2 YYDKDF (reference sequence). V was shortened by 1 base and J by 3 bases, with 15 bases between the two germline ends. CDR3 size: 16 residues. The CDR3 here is CATSRATSGWDYGYTF. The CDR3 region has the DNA TGTGCCACCAGCAGAGCAACAAGTGGTTGGGACTATGGCTACACCTTC.

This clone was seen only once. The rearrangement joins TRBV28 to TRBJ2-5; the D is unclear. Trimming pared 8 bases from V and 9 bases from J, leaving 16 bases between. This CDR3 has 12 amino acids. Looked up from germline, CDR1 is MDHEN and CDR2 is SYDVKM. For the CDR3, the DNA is TGTGCCAGCTCTTTACCCCGGAAGGCCCAGTACTTC. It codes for CASSLPRKAQYF.

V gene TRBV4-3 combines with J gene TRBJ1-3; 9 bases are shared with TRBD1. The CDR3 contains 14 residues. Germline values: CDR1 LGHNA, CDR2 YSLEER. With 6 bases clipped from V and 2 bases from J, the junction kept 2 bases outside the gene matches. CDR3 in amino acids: CASRDRGAGNTIYF. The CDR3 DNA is TGCGCCAGCAGGGACAGGGGAGCTGGAAACACCATATATTTT.

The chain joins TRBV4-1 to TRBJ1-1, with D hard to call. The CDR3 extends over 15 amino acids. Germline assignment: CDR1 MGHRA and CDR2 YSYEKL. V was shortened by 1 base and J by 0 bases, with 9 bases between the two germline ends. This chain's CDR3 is CASSQVGTLNTEAFF. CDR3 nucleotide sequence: TGCGCCAGCAGCCAAGTGGGCACTCTGAACACTGAAGCTTTCTTT.

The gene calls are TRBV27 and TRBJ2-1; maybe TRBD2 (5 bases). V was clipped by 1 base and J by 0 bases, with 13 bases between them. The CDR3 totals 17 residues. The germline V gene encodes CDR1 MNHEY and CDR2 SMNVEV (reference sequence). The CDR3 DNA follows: TGTGCCAGCAGTTTATTTACTAGTGGAGTCTCCTACAATGAGCAGTTCTTC. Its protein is CASSLFTSGVSYNEQFF.

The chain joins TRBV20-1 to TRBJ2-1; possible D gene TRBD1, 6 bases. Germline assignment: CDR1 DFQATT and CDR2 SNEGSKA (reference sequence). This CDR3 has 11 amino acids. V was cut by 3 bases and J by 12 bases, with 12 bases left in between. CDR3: CSARGDRRQFF. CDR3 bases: TGCAGTGCTAGGGGCGACAGGAGGCAGTTCTTC.

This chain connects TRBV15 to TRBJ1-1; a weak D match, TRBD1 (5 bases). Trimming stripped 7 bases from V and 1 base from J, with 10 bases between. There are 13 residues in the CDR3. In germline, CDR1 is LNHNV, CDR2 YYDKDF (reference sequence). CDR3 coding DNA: TGTGCCACCATGGCAGGGAGGAACACTGAAGCTTTCTTT. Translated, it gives CATMAGRNTEAFF.

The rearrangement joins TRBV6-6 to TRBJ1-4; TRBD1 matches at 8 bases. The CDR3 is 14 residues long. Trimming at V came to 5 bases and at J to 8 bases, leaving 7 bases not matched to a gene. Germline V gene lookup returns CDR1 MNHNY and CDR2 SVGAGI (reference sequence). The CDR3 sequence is CASSPRGLWEKLFF. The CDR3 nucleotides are TGTGCCAGCAGTCCCAGGGGGCTGTGGGAAAAACTGTTTTTT.

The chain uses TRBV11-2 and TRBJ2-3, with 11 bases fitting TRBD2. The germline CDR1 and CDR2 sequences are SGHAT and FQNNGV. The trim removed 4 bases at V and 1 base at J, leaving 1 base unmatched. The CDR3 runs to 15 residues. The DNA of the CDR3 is TGTGCCAGCAGCTCGGGACTAGCGGGCACAGATACGCAGTATTTT. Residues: CASSSGLAGTDTQYF.

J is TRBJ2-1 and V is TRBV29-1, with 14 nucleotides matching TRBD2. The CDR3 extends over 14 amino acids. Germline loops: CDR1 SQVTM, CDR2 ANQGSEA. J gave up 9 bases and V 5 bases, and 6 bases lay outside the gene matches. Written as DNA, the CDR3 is TGCAGCGTTTTGGGACTAGCGGGAGTGGGTGAGCAGTTCTTC. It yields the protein CSVLGLAGVGEQFF.

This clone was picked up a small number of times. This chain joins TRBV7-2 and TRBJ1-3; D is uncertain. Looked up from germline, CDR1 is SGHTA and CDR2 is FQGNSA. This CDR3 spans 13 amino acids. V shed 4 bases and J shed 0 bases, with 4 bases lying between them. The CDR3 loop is CASSYPSGNTIYF. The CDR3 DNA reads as TGTGCCAGCAGCTACCCCTCTGGAAACACCATATATTTT.

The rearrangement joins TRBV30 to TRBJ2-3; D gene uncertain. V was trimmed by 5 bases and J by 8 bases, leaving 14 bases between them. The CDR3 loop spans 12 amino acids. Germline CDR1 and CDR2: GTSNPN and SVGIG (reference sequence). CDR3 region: CAWGFGRGTQYF. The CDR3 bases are TGTGCCTGGGGCTTCGGTAGAGGTACGCAGTATTTT.

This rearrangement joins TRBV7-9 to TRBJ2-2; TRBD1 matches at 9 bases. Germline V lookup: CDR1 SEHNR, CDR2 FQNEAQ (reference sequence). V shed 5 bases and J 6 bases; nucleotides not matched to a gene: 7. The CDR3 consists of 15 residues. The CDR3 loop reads CASSPGTGLSGELFF. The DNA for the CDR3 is TGTGCCAGCAGCCCCGGGACAGGGCTGTCCGGGGAGCTGTTTTTT.

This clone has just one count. CDR3 DNA: TGTGCCAGCAGCTTGGTTGGGAGCACAGATACGCAGTATTTT. Protein: CASSLVGSTDTQYF. The chain has TRBV5-4 and TRBJ2-3; no firm D call. In germline, CDR1 is SGHNT, CDR2 YYREEE (reference sequence). This CDR3 region has 14 residues. V lost 0 bases and J lost 0, with 5 bases in between.

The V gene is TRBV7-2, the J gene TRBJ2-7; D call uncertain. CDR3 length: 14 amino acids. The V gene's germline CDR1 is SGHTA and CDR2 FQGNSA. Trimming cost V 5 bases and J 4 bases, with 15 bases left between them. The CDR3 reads CASSLGPVGYEQYF. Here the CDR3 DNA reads TGTGCCAGCAGCCTGGGTCCCGTGGGATACGAGCAGTACTTC.

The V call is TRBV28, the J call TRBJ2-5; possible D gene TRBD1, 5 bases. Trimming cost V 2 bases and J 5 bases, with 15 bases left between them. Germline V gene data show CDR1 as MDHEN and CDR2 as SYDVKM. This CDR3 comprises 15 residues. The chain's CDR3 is CASSLRGKAGETQYF. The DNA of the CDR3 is TGTGCCAGCAGTTTAAGGGGTAAAGCAGGGGAGACCCAGTACTTC.

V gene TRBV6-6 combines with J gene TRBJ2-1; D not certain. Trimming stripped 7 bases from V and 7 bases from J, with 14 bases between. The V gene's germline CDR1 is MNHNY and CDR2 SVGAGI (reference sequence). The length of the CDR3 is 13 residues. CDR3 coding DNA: TGTGCCAGCAAAAGTAGCAATGAAAATGAGCAGTTCTTC. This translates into CASKSSNENEQFF.

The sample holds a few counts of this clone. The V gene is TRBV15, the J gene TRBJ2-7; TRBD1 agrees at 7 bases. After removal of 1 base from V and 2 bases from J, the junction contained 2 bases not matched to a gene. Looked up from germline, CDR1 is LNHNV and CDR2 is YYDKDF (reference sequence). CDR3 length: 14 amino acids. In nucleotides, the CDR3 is TGTGCCACCAGCAGAGGGACAGGACCCTACGAGCAGTACTTC. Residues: CATSRGTGPYEQYF. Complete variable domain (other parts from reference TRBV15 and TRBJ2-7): DAMVIQNPRYQVTQFGKPVTLSCSQTLNHNVMYWYQQKSSQAPKLLFHYYDKDFNNEADTPDNFQSRRPNTSFCFLDIRSPGLGDTAMYLCATSRGTGPYEQYFGPGTRLTVT.

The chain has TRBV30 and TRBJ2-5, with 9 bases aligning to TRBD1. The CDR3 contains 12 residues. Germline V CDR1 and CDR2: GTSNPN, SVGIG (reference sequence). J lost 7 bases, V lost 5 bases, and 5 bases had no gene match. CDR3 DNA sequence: TGTGCCTGGGATACAGGGGGCGGGACCCAGTACTTC. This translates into CAWDTGGGTQYF.

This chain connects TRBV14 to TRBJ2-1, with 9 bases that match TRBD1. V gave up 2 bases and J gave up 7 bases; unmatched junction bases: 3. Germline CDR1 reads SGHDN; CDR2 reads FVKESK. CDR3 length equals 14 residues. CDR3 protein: CASSQKDRGNEQFF. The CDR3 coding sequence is TGTGCCAGCAGCCAAAAGGACAGGGGAAATGAGCAGTTCTTC.

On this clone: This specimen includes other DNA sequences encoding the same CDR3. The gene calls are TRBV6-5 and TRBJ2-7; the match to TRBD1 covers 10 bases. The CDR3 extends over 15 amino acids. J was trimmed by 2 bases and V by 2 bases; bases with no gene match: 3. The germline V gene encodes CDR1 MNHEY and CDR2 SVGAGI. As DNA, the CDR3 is TGTGCCAGCAGTTACGCTGGACAGGGGGCCTACGAGCAGTACTTC. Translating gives CASSYAGQGAYEQYF.

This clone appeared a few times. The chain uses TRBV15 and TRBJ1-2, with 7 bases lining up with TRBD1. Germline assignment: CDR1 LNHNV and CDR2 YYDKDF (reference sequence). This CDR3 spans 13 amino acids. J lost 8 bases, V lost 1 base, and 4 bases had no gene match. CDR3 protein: CATSRGQGDGYTF. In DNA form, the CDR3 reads TGTGCCACCAGCAGAGGACAGGGAGACGGCTACACCTTC.

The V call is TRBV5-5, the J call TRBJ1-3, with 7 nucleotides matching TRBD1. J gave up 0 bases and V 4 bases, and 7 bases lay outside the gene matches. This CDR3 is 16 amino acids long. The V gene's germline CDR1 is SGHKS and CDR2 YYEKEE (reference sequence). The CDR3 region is CASSIRTGLSGNTIYF. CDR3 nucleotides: TGTGCCAGCAGCATACGGACAGGCCTCTCTGGAAACACCATATATTTT.

This CDR3 is CAWSITGFDNYGYTF. In DNA, the CDR3 is TGTGCCTGGAGTATTACAGGGTTCGATAACTATGGCTACACCTTC. The J gene is TRBJ1-2, the V gene TRBV30, with a possible D match to TRBD1 (6 bases). The CDR3 is 15 residues long. Trimming took 2 bases from V and 1 from J, leaving 14 bases between them. CDR1 and CDR2 from the germline V gene are GTSNPN and SVGIG (reference sequence).

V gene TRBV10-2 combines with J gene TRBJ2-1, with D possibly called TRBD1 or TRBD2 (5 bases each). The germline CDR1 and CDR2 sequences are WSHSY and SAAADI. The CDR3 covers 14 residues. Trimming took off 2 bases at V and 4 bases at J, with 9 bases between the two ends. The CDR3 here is CASSETGGYNEQFF. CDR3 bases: TGCGCCAGCAGTGAGACTGGGGGATACAATGAGCAGTTCTTC.

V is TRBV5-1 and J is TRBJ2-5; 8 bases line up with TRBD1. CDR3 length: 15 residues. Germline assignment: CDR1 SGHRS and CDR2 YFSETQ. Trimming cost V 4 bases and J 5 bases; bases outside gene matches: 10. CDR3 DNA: TGCGCCAGCAGCCCAAGGACAGGGCCGGGGGAGACCCAGTACTTC. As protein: CASSPRTGPGETQYF.

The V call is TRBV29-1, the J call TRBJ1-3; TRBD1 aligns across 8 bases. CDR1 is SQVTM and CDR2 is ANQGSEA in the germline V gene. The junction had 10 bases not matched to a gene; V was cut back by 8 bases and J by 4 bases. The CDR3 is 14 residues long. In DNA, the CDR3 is TGCAGCTTCCGACAGGGGCGCCTCGGAAACACCATATATTTT. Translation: CSFRQGRLGNTIYF.